This entry features one TCR beta chain sequence. The data derive from a study of control samples from healthy donors and cancer patients. Generated by immunoSEQ multiplex PCR, the TCRdb table keeps only in-frame clones and is missing some. The table includes about 410,000 clones, around 90% detected once. With 8 bases removed from V and 4 bases from J, the gap between germline ends came to 14 bases. The CDR3 totals 13 residues. The germline CDR1 and CDR2 sequences are PRHDT and FYEKMQ (reference sequence). Source material: PBMCs. The chain links TRBV13 to TRBJ1-2; weak D call: TRBD1 (6 bases). This TCR was sampled from a man in his forties or fifties with head and neck cancer. In DNA, the CDR3 is TGTGCCAGCTTCGGAGGGGGTGGCTATGGCTACACCTTC. This encodes CASFGGGGYGYTF.